This T cell receptor beta chain is drawn from a study of blood T cell repertoires in COVID-19. The V end lost 0 bases, the J end lost 1 base, and 10 bases lay between the germline ends. The germline gives CDR1 SGHRS, CDR2 YFSETQ. The length of the CDR3 is 15 residues. Profiled with immunoSEQ multiplex PCR; TCRdb holds only in-frame clones, not every one. Found here are about 150,000 clones, around 86% of them singletons; the top ten hold 10% to 15%. The specimen sequenced was peripheral blood. The receptor comes from a man between 65 and 80 years old who had recovered from COVID-19. The chain recombines TRBV5-1 with TRBJ2-5; possible D gene TRBD2, 5 bases. CDR3 DNA sequence: TGCGCCAGCAGCTTGGACGGGGTAGGCCAAGAGACCCAGTACTTC. Encoded protein: CASSLDGVGQETQYF.